The T cell receptor (beta chain) under discussion was sequenced for a study of early T cells in non-severe SARS-CoV-2 infection. Study information: The study sequenced bulk RNA from unsorted whole blood, with chains unpaired.

A single record per CDR3 protein comes from TCRdb applying MiXCR to the 5' RACE reads. The profile shows 70,000 to 85,000 distinct CDR3 sequences, 9% to 14% of them singletons. Trimming at V came to 4 bases and at J to 2 bases, leaving 3 bases not matched to a gene. This CDR3 is 15 amino acids long. Germline V gene sequence: CDR1 LGHDT, CDR2 YNNKEL (reference sequence). This clonotype was counted ten times or more. The TCR originated in an adult who was a healthcare worker with PCR-confirmed SARS-CoV-2 infection or an uninfected control (not recorded which). Sample: whole blood. The rearrangement links TRBV3-1 to TRBJ2-1, with 9 bases matching TRBD2. CDR3 protein: CASSRSGGPYNEQFF. CDR3 nucleotides: TGTGCCAGCAGCCGTAGCGGGGGACCCTACAATGAGCAGTTCTTC.